Shown below are 29 T cell receptor beta chains from a single sample sequenced in a study of T cell responses to AZD1222 COVID-19 vaccine. Only in-frame clones appear in the TCRdb table, and some are missing; sequencing was by immunoSEQ multiplex PCR. The sample includes 120,000 or so clones, approximately 85% seen only once; the top ten take 9.4%. The sequenced sample was peripheral blood, obtained on day 0 of AZD1222 vaccination. The receptors come from an adult in good health.

V is TRBV2 and J is TRBJ2-1; TRBD2 aligns across 12 bases. This CDR3 region has 16 residues. V gave up 7 bases and J gave up 4 bases; unmatched junction bases: 8. The V gene's germline CDR1 is SNHLY and CDR2 FYNNEI. The chain's CDR3 is CASIQGLAGGYNEQFF. The CDR3, as DNA: TGTGCCAGCATTCAGGGCCTAGCGGGAGGGTACAATGAGCAGTTCTTC.

The V gene is TRBV10-3, the J gene TRBJ2-3, with no clear D. V lost 8 bases and J 4 bases, leaving 22 bases between the germline ends. The CDR3 spans 16 residues. Germline loops: CDR1 ENHRY, CDR2 SYGVKD. CDR3 in amino acids: CAIEVWMGGKPDTQYF. For the CDR3, the DNA is TGTGCCATCGAGGTGTGGATGGGCGGAAAGCCAGATACGCAGTATTTT.

The V and J genes are TRBV14 and TRBJ1-6; no clear D gene. The CDR3 sequence is 14 residues long. Germline lookup yields CDR1 SGHDN and CDR2 FVKESK. Trimming took off 0 bases at V and 5 bases at J, with 5 bases between the two ends. CDR3 region: CASSQEEHNSPLHF. DNA of the CDR3: TGTGCCAGCAGCCAAGAAGAACATAATTCACCCCTCCACTTT.

The J gene is TRBJ1-1, the V gene TRBV2; D is unresolved. Trimming pared 1 base from V and 5 bases from J, leaving 8 bases between. The CDR3 has 13 amino acids. The germline CDR1 and CDR2 sequences are SNHLY and FYNNEI. CDR3: CASSEGRRTEAFF. The CDR3, as DNA: TGTGCCAGCAGTGAAGGAAGGAGGACTGAAGCTTTCTTT.

This clone appeared once. J is TRBJ1-1 and V is TRBV29-1, with D tentatively TRBD1 (6 bases). The germline V and J ends were trimmed by 6 bases and 0 bases, with 11 bases remaining between them. CDR3 length equals 13 residues. Germline CDR1 reads SQVTM; CDR2 reads ANQGSEA. CDR3 amino acids: CSVSGQMNTEAFF. CDR3 nucleotide sequence: TGCAGCGTATCCGGACAGATGAACACTGAAGCTTTCTTT.

V usage is TRBV11-2 and J usage is TRBJ2-7, with D maybe TRBD2 (5 bases). CDR3 length equals 16 residues. From germline, CDR1 is SGHAT and CDR2 FQNNGV. V lost 3 bases and J 2 bases, leaving 17 bases between the germline ends. The CDR3 spells CASSLGNGGVPYEQYF. The CDR3 DNA reads as TGTGCCAGCAGCTTGGGTAACGGAGGAGTCCCCTACGAGCAGTACTTC.

Comment on this clone: This CDR3 is also generated by other DNA sequences in the sample. The chain carries TRBV5-1 and TRBJ2-7; D is uncertain. V was cut by 3 bases and J by 1 base, with 2 bases left in between. Germline V gene lookup returns CDR1 SGHRS and CDR2 YFSETQ. This CDR3 contains 11 residues. DNA of the CDR3: TGCGCCAGCAGCTCGTCCTACGAGCAGTACTTC. Amino acid sequence: CASSSSYEQYF.

This rearrangement joins TRBV4-2 to TRBJ2-1; TRBD2 matches 10 bases. The V segment lost 1 base and the J segment 8 bases; nucleotides outside the gene matches: 8. The CDR3 extends over 16 amino acids. Germline CDR1 is LGHNA and CDR2 is YNFKEQ. Here the CDR3 reads CASSQVSGGAEDEQFF. In DNA form, the CDR3 reads TGTGCCAGCAGCCAAGTAAGCGGGGGGGCGGAAGATGAGCAGTTCTTC.

J is TRBJ1-1 and V is TRBV6-5, with TRBD1 as a possible D gene (6 bases). The CDR3 spans 15 residues. The V and J ends lost 5 bases and 4 bases respectively, with 17 bases between them. CDR1 and CDR2 (germline): MNHEY, SVGAGI. CDR3 sequence: CASSRGVDTATEAFF. CDR3 DNA sequence: TGTGCCAGCAGTAGGGGGGTCGACACGGCCACTGAAGCTTTCTTT.

The chain uses TRBV2 and TRBJ2-7; maybe TRBD1 (5 bases). Germline V lookup: CDR1 SNHLY, CDR2 FYNNEI. This CDR3 has 17 amino acids. V lost 1 base and J 4 bases, leaving 20 bases between the germline ends. The CDR3 DNA reads TGTGCCAGCAGTGAAGAGGGGCCGCGATTTGGTAGTTACGAGCAGTACTTC. Amino acids: CASSEEGPRFGSYEQYF. Variable domain in full (rest from reference TRBV2 and TRBJ2-7): EPEVTQTPSHQVTQMGQEVILRCVPISNHLYFYWYRQILGQKVEFLVSFYNNEISEKSEIFDDQFSVERPDGSNFTLKIRSTKLEDSAMYFCASSEEGPRFGSYEQYFGPGTRLTVT.

DNA of the CDR3: TGTGCCAGCAGATTATTGGACAGTAGCAATCAGCCCCAGCATTTT. This translates into CASRLLDSSNQPQHF. The rearrangement uses TRBV6-5 and TRBJ1-5; tentative D call: TRBD1 (6 bases). The CDR3 sequence is 15 residues long. Germline-derived CDR1 and CDR2 are MNHEY and SVGAGI. The germline V and J ends were trimmed by 6 bases and 0 bases, with 12 bases remaining between them.

The gene calls are TRBV3-1 (or the pseudogene TRBV3-2) and TRBJ1-6; 9 bases fit TRBD1. From germline, CDR1 is LGHDT and CDR2 YNNKEL (reference sequence). CDR3 length: 16 amino acids. Losses at the gene ends were 5 bases for V and 5 bases for J; bases not matched to a gene: 7. The chain's CDR3 is CASSNRGTGNNSPLHF. CDR3 bases: TGTGCCAGCAGCAATAGAGGGACAGGGAATAATTCACCCCTCCACTTT.

The J gene is TRBJ1-2, the V gene TRBV5-5, with TRBD1 as a possible D gene (5 bases). CDR3 length: 13 residues. Germline-derived CDR1 and CDR2 are SGHKS and YYEKEE (reference sequence). The V gene lost 2 bases and the J gene lost 4 bases, with 9 bases spanning the gap. The CDR3, as DNA: TGTGCCAGCAGCTTAGCGCAGGGCTATGGCTACACCTTC. The encoded protein is CASSLAQGYGYTF.

The rearrangement links TRBV5-5 to TRBJ1-2, with TRBD1 as a possible D gene (5 bases). This CDR3 spans 14 amino acids. Germline values: CDR1 SGHKS, CDR2 YYEKEE (reference sequence). Trimming stripped 0 bases from V and 8 bases from J, with 14 bases between. The CDR3 nucleotides read TGTGCCAGCAGCTTGGAGACAGCCCCTTCCGGCTACACCTTC. Protein sequence: CASSLETAPSGYTF.

The chain recombines TRBV7-7 with TRBJ2-5, with TRBD2 matching 15 bases. The CDR3 is 16 residues long. After removal of 5 bases from V and 2 bases from J, the junction contained 3 bases not matched to a gene. Germline V gene sequence: CDR1 SSHAT, CDR2 FNYEAQ (reference sequence). The CDR3 reads CASSPGLAGGQETQYF. The CDR3 DNA is TGTGCCAGCAGCCCCGGACTAGCGGGGGGGCAAGAGACCCAGTACTTC.

The CDR3 protein is CASLGETQYF. CDR3 nucleotide sequence: TGTGCCAGCTTGGGGGAGACCCAGTACTTC. The rearrangement joins TRBV6-5 to TRBJ2-5, with D unclear. Germline values: CDR1 MNHEY, CDR2 SVGAGI. This CDR3 has 10 amino acids. V was pared by 8 bases and J by 5 bases, with 6 bases between.

The V and J genes are TRBV5-1 and TRBJ2-3, with 8 bases identical to TRBD2. CDR1 and CDR2 (germline): SGHRS, YFSETQ. This CDR3 is 17 amino acids long. V shed 4 bases, J shed 0 bases, and the junction held 10 bases outside the gene matches. In DNA, the CDR3 is TGCGCCAGCAGCCGAAAGCGGGGGCAACAAAGCACAGATACGCAGTATTTT. Translating gives CASSRKRGQQSTDTQYF.

CDR3 nucleotide sequence: TGTGCCAGCAGCTTCTGGGACTCTAATTACAATGAGCAGTTCTTC. The encoded protein is CASSFWDSNYNEQFF. The V gene is TRBV7-2, the J gene TRBJ2-1; TRBD2 might be the D (6 bases). CDR3 length equals 15 residues. Germline-derived CDR1 and CDR2 are SGHTA and FQGNSA. With 3 bases removed from V and 4 bases from J, the gap between germline ends came to 13 bases.

The J gene is TRBJ1-2, the V gene TRBV28; tentative D call: TRBD1 (6 bases). The V gene's germline CDR1 is MDHEN and CDR2 SYDVKM. The CDR3 has 14 residues. Trimming took 6 bases from V and 7 from J, leaving 18 bases between them. The CDR3, as DNA: TGTGCCAGCAGCTTACAGGGACGAACGGCTGGCTACACCTTC. Residues: CASSLQGRTAGYTF.

This chain links TRBV6-6 with TRBJ1-1, with 7 positions matching TRBD1. The germline gives CDR1 MNHNY, CDR2 SVGAGI (reference sequence). CDR3 length: 13 residues. Unmatched junction bases numbered 2, after V lost 2 bases and J lost 5 bases. This CDR3 reads CASSYQTGTEAFF. In DNA form, the CDR3 reads TGTGCCAGCAGTTACCAGACAGGGACTGAAGCTTTCTTT.

The CDR3 here is CASSVGGRRYTDTQYF. In nucleotides, the CDR3 is TGTGCCAGCAGCGTAGGCGGCAGAAGATACACAGATACGCAGTATTTT. V usage is TRBV9 and J usage is TRBJ2-3, with no clear D. CDR1 is SGDLS, CDR2 YYNGEE, per germline. The CDR3 has 16 amino acids. V was shortened by 0 bases and J by 2 bases, with 13 bases between the two germline ends.

The gene calls are TRBV29-1 and TRBJ2-6; D is perhaps TRBD1 or TRBD2 (6 bases each). This CDR3 comprises 15 residues. The V end lost 4 bases, the J end lost 2 bases, and 12 bases lay between the germline ends. Germline values: CDR1 SQVTM, CDR2 ANQGSEA. The CDR3 reads CSVGIGGTGANVLTF. The CDR3 coding sequence is TGCAGCGTTGGGATCGGGGGCACTGGGGCCAACGTCCTGACTTTC. Together with reference TRBV29-1 and TRBJ2-6, the CDR3 gives the full variable domain: SAVISQKPSRDICQRGTSLTIQCQVDSQVTMMFWYRQQPGQSLTLIATANQGSEATYESGFVIDKFPISRPNLTFSTLTVSNMSPEDSSIYLCSVGIGGTGANVLTFGAGSRLTVL.

This sequence joins TRBV5-1 and TRBJ2-5; D is ambiguous. V dropped 0 bases and J dropped 1 base, with 10 bases sitting between them. CDR1 SGHRS and CDR2 YFSETQ come from the germline V gene. The length of the CDR3 is 15 residues. The CDR3 nucleotides read TGCGCCAGCAGCTTGGGGGTGGTTAGCCAAGAGACCCAGTACTTC. The encoded protein is CASSLGVVSQETQYF. The whole variable domain, filled in from reference TRBV5-1 and TRBJ2-5, reads KAGVTQTPRYLIKTRGQQVTLSCSPISGHRSVSWYQQTPGQGLQFLFEYFSETQRNKGNFPGRFSGRQFSNSRSEMNVSTLELGDSALYLCASSLGVVSQETQYFGPGTRLLVL.

V usage is TRBV4-2 and J usage is TRBJ2-7; D is possibly TRBD2 (6 bases). V was shortened by 8 bases and J by 2 bases, with 22 bases between the two germline ends. Germline V gene data show CDR1 as LGHNA and CDR2 as YNFKEQ. This CDR3 has 16 residues. The DNA for the CDR3 is TGTGCCAGCCGCCGAGTGGGCGGGATCCCCCCCTACGAGCAGTACTTC. It translates to CASRRVGGIPPYEQYF.

In DNA form, the CDR3 reads TGTGCCACCCACAGGGGACAGTCCTACGAGCAGTACTTC. Residues: CATHRGQSYEQYF. J is TRBJ2-7 and V is TRBV6-5, with TRBD1 identical over 7 bases. Germline-derived CDR1 and CDR2 are MNHEY and SVGAGI. J gave up 1 base and V 10 bases, and 7 bases lay outside the gene matches. CDR3 length: 13 residues.

The chain employs TRBV19 and TRBJ1-4, with 7 bases fitting TRBD1. This CDR3 has 15 amino acids. Unmatched junction bases numbered 10, after V lost 5 bases and J lost 7 bases. The germline CDR1 and CDR2 sequences are LNHDA and SQIVND (reference sequence). The CDR3 DNA reads as TGTGCCAGTAGTCAAACAGGGGCCAGCGGTGAAAAACTGTTTTTT. Residues: CASSQTGASGEKLFF.

The chain is built from TRBV11-2 and TRBJ2-2, with 8 bases identical to TRBD1. The CDR3 consists of 17 residues. The V segment lost 5 bases and the J segment 4 bases; nucleotides outside the gene matches: 12. Germline V gene lookup returns CDR1 SGHAT and CDR2 FQNNGV. CDR3 loop: CASSLLRRTGFTGELFF. CDR3 coding DNA: TGTGCCAGCAGCCTACTCAGAAGGACAGGGTTCACCGGGGAGCTGTTTTTT.

V and J are TRBV19 and TRBJ1-2; D remains ambiguous. The CDR3 is 15 residues long. Trimming shortened V by 5 bases and J by 2 bases, and 15 bases separated the two germline ends. The V gene's germline CDR1 is LNHDA and CDR2 SQIVND (reference sequence). The CDR3 is CASSGTFRRNYGYTF. The CDR3 region has the DNA TGTGCCAGTAGTGGAACGTTTCGAAGAAACTATGGCTACACCTTC.

The chain links TRBV3-1 (or the pseudogene TRBV3-2) to TRBJ2-2; D ambiguous. The CDR3 totals 15 residues. Trimming removed 2 bases at V and 1 base at J, with 8 bases between. Germline CDR1 reads LGHDT; CDR2 reads YNNKEL (reference sequence). Here the CDR3 reads CASSQPFLNTGELFF. The CDR3 DNA reads as TGTGCCAGCAGCCAACCCTTCCTGAACACCGGGGAGCTGTTTTTT.